Listed below are T cell receptor beta chains from one sample, sequenced in a study of PD-1 blockade in classical Hodgkin lymphoma. Libraries were prepared by immunoSEQ multiplex PCR; TCRdb keeps only in-frame clonotypes and omits some of them. The data show over 50,000 clones, approximately 73% seen once. This material consisted of peripheral blood mononuclear cells (PBMCs), taken before the second cycle of nivolumab. The receptors derive from a human donor with classical Hodgkin lymphoma. The CDR3 runs from the conserved cysteine through the conserved F or W. A D gene is named only where the DNA matches it firmly. Size tells how often a clone was seen (once, few, many) or the class of an expanded clone, and some rows leave it out.

clone_size: -; j_call: TRBJ2-3; v_call: TRBV2; d_call: TRBD2; cdr3_nt: TGTGCCAGCAGAAGAACCCTAGCGGGCACAGATACGCAGTATTTT; cdr3_aa: CASRRTLAGTDTQYF
clone_size: -; j_call: TRBJ1-2; v_call: TRBV7-2; d_call: -; cdr3_nt: TGTGCCAGCAGCTTCAACATGCGAGGCTACACCTTC; cdr3_aa: CASSFNMRGYTF
clone_size: -; j_call: TRBJ1-2; v_call: TRBV29-1; d_call: -; cdr3_nt: TGCAGCGTGGCGACAGACACTAACTATGGCTACACCTTC; cdr3_aa: CSVATDTNYGYTF
clone_size: once; j_call: TRBJ2-5; v_call: TRBV6-5; d_call: -; cdr3_nt: TGTGCCAGCCGGGGTCCCCGGGAGACCCAGTACTTC; cdr3_aa: CASRGPRETQYF
clone_size: -; j_call: TRBJ2-7; v_call: TRBV25-1; d_call: TRBD1; cdr3_nt: TGTGCCAGCAGTGACCAGTATAGGACAGGTAGCTCCTACGAGCAGTACTTC; cdr3_aa: CASSDQYRTGSSYEQYF
clone_size: -; j_call: TRBJ2-5; v_call: TRBV7-2; d_call: -; cdr3_nt: TGTGCCAGCAGCCCCCTGGAGACCCAGTACTTC; cdr3_aa: CASSPLETQYF
clone_size: -; j_call: TRBJ2-1; v_call: TRBV9; d_call: TRBD1; cdr3_nt: TGTGCCAGCAGCGTAGGGTACAGGGGTGATGACAATGAGCAGTTCTTC; cdr3_aa: CASSVGYRGDDNEQFF
clone_size: -; j_call: TRBJ2-5; v_call: TRBV25-1; d_call: -; cdr3_nt: TGTGCCAGCAGTGAATGGCCCTTCGGGGAGACCCAGTACTTC; cdr3_aa: CASSEWPFGETQYF
clone_size: -; j_call: TRBJ2-1; v_call: TRBV6-5; d_call: TRBD2; cdr3_nt: TGTGCCAGCAGTTACGTACTAGCGGGAAGCGATGAGCAGTTCTTC; cdr3_aa: CASSYVLAGSDEQFF
clone_size: once; j_call: TRBJ1-5; v_call: TRBV19; d_call: -; cdr3_nt: TGTGCCAGTAGTTATGGGGAGCCCCAGCATTTT; cdr3_aa: CASSYGEPQHF
clone_size: -; j_call: TRBJ2-1; v_call: TRBV5-1; d_call: -; cdr3_nt: TGCGCCAGCAGCTTGAGGCTAGCCCAAGCCTACAATGAGCAGTTCTTC; cdr3_aa: CASSLRLAQAYNEQFF
clone_size: -; j_call: TRBJ1-1; v_call: TRBV7-8; d_call: -; cdr3_nt: TGTGCCAGCAGCTTAGCGGCGGGTGGAGGGACTGAAGCTTTCTTT; cdr3_aa: CASSLAAGGGTEAFF
clone_size: few; j_call: TRBJ1-1; v_call: TRBV5-1; d_call: -; cdr3_nt: TGCGCCAGCAGCTTGGCTCGGGTATCAGAAGCTTTCTTT; cdr3_aa: CASSLARVSEAFF
clone_size: -; j_call: TRBJ1-6; v_call: TRBV5-1; d_call: -; cdr3_nt: TGCGCCAGCAGCGACAGACTAGGTGGGGTTTCACCCCTCCACTTT; cdr3_aa: CASSDRLGGVSPLHF
clone_size: -; j_call: TRBJ2-3; v_call: TRBV7-7; d_call: TRBD1; cdr3_nt: TGTGCCAGCAGCTTAGGGCAGGGGGGCACAGATACGCAGTATTTT; cdr3_aa: CASSLGQGGTDTQYF
clone_size: -; j_call: TRBJ1-1; v_call: TRBV6-1; d_call: TRBD1; cdr3_nt: TGTGCCAGCAGTCTCACAGGGGTGAATGAAGCTTTCTTT; cdr3_aa: CASSLTGVNEAFF
clone_size: few; j_call: TRBJ2-1; v_call: TRBV7-2; d_call: -; cdr3_nt: TGTGCCAGCAGGGATCTATCGAATGAGCAGTTCTTC; cdr3_aa: CASRDLSNEQFF
clone_size: -; j_call: TRBJ2-7; v_call: TRBV6-5; d_call: -; cdr3_nt: TGTGCCAGCAGTTCCCCGCCCGATCGAGGGGGTTTCGAGCAGTACTTC; cdr3_aa: CASSSPPDRGGFEQYF
clone_size: -; j_call: TRBJ2-4; v_call: TRBV4-2; d_call: -; cdr3_nt: TGTGCCAGCAGCCAAGAAATCCCCTTGACGGGGGCTGGGGCCAAAAACATTCAGTACTTC; cdr3_aa: CASSQEIPLTGAGAKNIQYF
clone_size: few; j_call: TRBJ2-2; v_call: TRBV29-1; d_call: TRBD2; cdr3_nt: TGCAGCGTTATGCCTTCTAGCGGGAGAGGATGGCCGAACACCGGGGAGCTGTTTTTT; cdr3_aa: CSVMPSSGRGWPNTGELFF
clone_size: -; j_call: TRBJ1-1; v_call: TRBV9; d_call: -; cdr3_nt: TGTGCCAGCAGCTCCCGGTGGAACACTGAAGCTTTCTTT; cdr3_aa: CASSSRWNTEAFF
clone_size: few; j_call: TRBJ2-1; v_call: TRBV28; d_call: TRBD2; cdr3_nt: TGTGCCAGCAGTTTATTAGGGACTAGCGGCACCAGCCACTCCTACAATGAGCAGTTCTTC; cdr3_aa: CASSLLGTSGTSHSYNEQFF
clone_size: -; j_call: TRBJ2-7; v_call: TRBV6-6; d_call: -; cdr3_nt: TGTGCCAGCAGTCCCATGGCGGGGTACTCCTACGAGCAGTACTTC; cdr3_aa: CASSPMAGYSYEQYF